This TCR beta chain came from a study of blood T cell repertoires in COVID-19. Looking at the study overall: COVID-19 samples from acute and convalescent phases originated in the United States, Italy and Spain. Sources were T cells, B-cell-depleted T cells, or PBMCs; the material itself was cDNA or gDNA.

Authors' methods: Estimation of nucleated cell counts was performed using reference gene primer amplification. TCRdb keeps only in-frame clones here, not all; method: immunoSEQ multiplex PCR. V and J calls and clone size come straight from that table; D and trimming were deduced from the DNA. The table lists about 210,000 clones, around 84% of them singletons. This CDR3 region has 15 residues. CDR1 is SGHTA, CDR2 FQGNSA, per germline. Trimming took off 5 bases at V and 1 base at J, with 14 bases between the two ends. The sample comprised peripheral blood. V gene TRBV7-2 combines with J gene TRBJ1-2, with D possibly being TRBD1 (6 bases). This receptor was identified in a woman aged 80 or older with acute or convalescent COVID-19. CDR3 in amino acids: CASSPRQDLNYGYTF. The CDR3 DNA sequence: TGTGCCAGCAGCCCTCGACAGGACCTTAACTATGGCTACACCTTC.